This T cell receptor (beta chain) was captured in a study of PD-1 blockade in classical Hodgkin lymphoma. Method: immunoSEQ multiplex PCR; TCRdb's copy keeps in-frame clones and lacks some. The sample consists of around 27,000 clones, 91% of them appearing once. The time point: newly diagnosed, previously untreated cHL patient sample. Newly diagnosed, untreated classical Hodgkin lymphoma PBMCs served as comparison. Sequenced sample: peripheral blood mononuclear cells (PBMCs). The source is a human donor with classical Hodgkin lymphoma.

As DNA, the CDR3 is TGTGCCAGCAGCCAAGCTTTGGGTGAGACTTCTTACGAGCAGTACTTC. Translated, it gives CASSQALGETSYEQYF. The chain employs TRBV4-2 and TRBJ2-7; D ambiguous. The CDR3 runs 16 residues. Trimming took 1 base from V and 4 from J, leaving 17 bases between them. Germline V lookup: CDR1 LGHNA, CDR2 YNFKEQ.